This T cell receptor beta chain emerged from a study of human versus mouse CDR3 diversity and MHC coevolution. Only in-frame clones appear in the TCRdb table, and some are missing; sequencing was by immunoSEQ multiplex PCR. The sample gives 45,000 to 75,000 clones, just under 95% of which show up once; under 20% is in the top ten. CDR3 size: 18 residues. V gave up 2 bases and J gave up 6 bases; unmatched junction bases: 15. Germline V lookup: CDR1 SGHRS, CDR2 YFSETQ. J is TRBJ2-1 and V is TRBV5-1; TRBD2 agrees at 9 bases. The material sequenced was naive CD4+ T cells from blood. This sample's subset: CD45RO-negative CD62L-positive naive CD4 T cells. The sequence was collected from a person in their 60s in good health. The CDR3 here is CASSLPGTSQPGANEQFF. In nucleotides, the CDR3 is TGCGCCAGCAGCTTACCCGGGACTAGCCAACCGGGAGCCAATGAGCAGTTCTTC.